Here is one TCR beta chain with its context. Generated by immunoSEQ multiplex PCR, the TCRdb table keeps only in-frame clones and is missing some. The table includes roughly 170,000 clones, 94% detected once. The CDR3 is 15 residues long. Germline values: CDR1 SGHAT, CDR2 FQNNGV. V shed 6 bases, J shed 8 bases, and the junction held 9 bases outside the gene matches. The data stem from a study of control samples from healthy donors and cancer patients. The chain recombines TRBV11-2 with TRBJ2-1; 11 nucleotides line up with TRBD2. This clonotype was sampled from a woman under 30 in good health. What was sequenced was blood. The CDR3 region has the DNA TGTGCCAGCAGGCCTACTAGCGGGAGTGGGTATGAGCAGTTCTTC. As protein: CASRPTSGSGYEQFF.